Detailed here is one T cell receptor beta chain. The antigen remains unidentified. At survey level, the immunoSEQ assay was run in its v3.0 version. Clones were read by immunoSEQ multiplex PCR, and TCRdb kept only the in-frame ones, dropping some. This sample yields 30,000 to 40,000 clones, of which around 94% are seen a single time; approximately 3.7% belongs to the top ten. This entry comes from a study of long-term antiretroviral therapy in people with HIV. Whole-study context: About a decade before 2015, the earliest samples were taken when ART was typically delayed. General study results and limits: Narrower CDR3 length ranges marked HIV repertoires relative to controls. On ART adherence, viral resistance or therapy changes, no data were available. Pre-ART-expanded clones dominated the repertoire at all time points.

This receptor was identified in a woman between 45 and 65 years old with HIV. The source material was unsorted PBMCs, sampled 5 to 5.5 years after starting antiretroviral therapy.

For the CDR3, the DNA is TGTGCCAGCTCACCGGGAGTTTCTAACTATGGCTACACCTTC. Protein product: CASSPGVSNYGYTF. The chain couples TRBV18 to TRBJ1-2; D gene unclear. Germline lookup yields CDR1 KGHSH and CDR2 LQKENI. CDR3 length: 14 amino acids. The germline V and J ends were trimmed by 3 bases and 0 bases, with 8 bases remaining between them.